These 28 T cell receptor beta chains came from one sample sequenced in a study of preoperative IRX-2 immunotherapy in early breast cancer. Noted treatment: preoperative locoregional IRX-2 cytokine immunotherapy. Repertoires were generated with immunoSEQ multiplex PCR, while TCRdb's copy carries only in-frame clones and drops some. The sample comprises 23,000 or so clones, more than 80% of which are singletons, and roughly 8.6% rests with the top ten. The sample consisted of tumor tissue, taken after IRX-2 immunotherapy. These receptors were collected from a human donor with breast cancer.

Notes on this clone: The junction departs from germline at one end; a sequencing error may be responsible. The chain is built from TRBV7-9 and TRBJ2-3; no reliable D call. The germline V gene has CDR1 SEHNR and CDR2 FQNEAQ (reference sequence). The CDR3 loop spans 13 amino acids. CDR3 sequence reads: CASSLASTSAQYF. The CDR3 nucleotides are TGTGCCAGCAGTTTAGCTTCCACCTCCGCGCAGTATTTT.

The V and J genes are TRBV7-7 and TRBJ2-7; possible D gene TRBD2, 6 bases. Trimming removed 6 bases at V and 1 base at J, with 10 bases between. Germline V gene data show CDR1 as SSHAT and CDR2 as FNYEAQ (reference sequence). This CDR3 comprises 13 residues. The CDR3 loop reads CASSYGGSYEQYF. The CDR3 region has the DNA TGTGCCAGCAGTTACGGGGGTTCCTACGAGCAGTACTTC.

The chain carries TRBV5-6 and TRBJ2-3, with D perhaps being TRBD1 or TRBD2 (6 bases each). From germline, CDR1 is SGHDT and CDR2 YYEEEE. Deletions cut 4 bases from V and 6 bases from J, with 15 bases between. CDR3 size: 14 residues. For the CDR3, the DNA is TGTGCCAGCAGCCGCGAGGGGGGCGCGGATACGCAGTATTTT. It is translated as CASSREGGADTQYF.

The chain is built from TRBV18 and TRBJ2-7; 8 positions agree with TRBD1. In germline, CDR1 is KGHSH, CDR2 LQKENI. J lost 2 bases, V lost 6 bases, and 6 bases had no gene match. This CDR3 has 14 residues. The CDR3: CASSPRQGTYEQYF. The CDR3 nucleotides read TGTGCCAGCTCCCCTAGACAGGGGACCTACGAGCAGTACTTC.

The gene calls are TRBV7-2 and TRBJ1-4, with D perhaps TRBD1 (5 bases). The CDR3 consists of 18 residues. V lost 5 bases, J lost 0 bases, and 19 bases lay in between. Germline assignment: CDR1 SGHTA and CDR2 FQGNSA. As DNA, the CDR3 is TGTGCCAGCAGCCAAATACCTAGCCAGGGCGCAACTAATGAAAAACTGTTTTTT. It is translated as CASSQIPSQGATNEKLFF.

V gene TRBV15 combines with J gene TRBJ2-1; 10 bases map to TRBD1. V was clipped by 5 bases and J by 5 bases; unmatched bases: 6. In germline, CDR1 is LNHNV, CDR2 YYDKDF (reference sequence). The CDR3 runs 15 residues. The CDR3 loop reads CATSEGQGSNNEQFF. CDR3 in DNA: TGTGCCACCAGCGAGGGACAGGGGTCGAACAATGAGCAGTTCTTC. The variable domain in full, with the rest retrieved from reference TRBV15 and TRBJ2-1, is DAMVIQNPRYQVTQFGKPVTLSCSQTLNHNVMYWYQQKSSQAPKLLFHYYDKDFNNEADTPDNFQSRRPNTSFCFLDIRSPGLGDTAMYLCATSEGQGSNNEQFFGPGTRLTVL.

V and J are TRBV7-2 and TRBJ2-7, with a possible D match to TRBD2 (6 bases). The germline V gene encodes CDR1 SGHTA and CDR2 FQGNSA. The CDR3 is made up of 14 amino acids. V lost 1 base and J 2 bases, leaving 9 bases between the germline ends. CDR3 amino acids: CASSLGGTTYEQYF. CDR3 coding DNA: TGTGCCAGCAGCTTAGGCGGGACCACCTACGAGCAGTACTTC.

The chain joins TRBV7-9 to TRBJ2-1, with 7 bases identical to TRBD2. Germline V lookup: CDR1 SEHNR, CDR2 FQNEAQ (reference sequence). V dropped 8 bases and J dropped 4; count of bases not matched to a gene: 5. The CDR3 length is 13 residues. CDR3 amino acids: CASGASGYNEQFF. The CDR3 DNA reads TGTGCCAGCGGGGCTAGCGGATACAATGAGCAGTTCTTC.

This clone appeared once. The chain employs TRBV7-2 and TRBJ2-7; TRBD2 matches 13 bases. The CDR3 contains 16 residues. The junction had 7 bases not matched to a gene; V was cut back by 4 bases and J by 4 bases. Germline CDR1 reads SGHTA; CDR2 reads FQGNSA. The CDR3 loop is CASSSITSGRGYEQYF. The CDR3 DNA follows: TGTGCCAGCAGCTCCATTACTAGCGGGAGGGGTTACGAGCAGTACTTC.

The chain employs TRBV5-1 and TRBJ1-2, with D tentatively TRBD1 (5 bases). The CDR3 sequence is 13 residues long. Germline V gives CDR1 SGHRS, CDR2 YFSETQ. The V and J ends lost 1 base and 6 bases respectively, with 10 bases between them. CDR3 in amino acids: CASSLRGVDGYTF. The CDR3 nucleotides are TGCGCCAGCAGCTTGCGGGGGGTTGATGGCTACACCTTC.

This CDR3 is CASSLETGGTYEQYF. CDR3 sequence (DNA): TGCGCCAGCAGCTTGGAGACAGGGGGCACCTACGAGCAGTACTTC. The rearrangement joins TRBV5-1 to TRBJ2-7; 10 bases align to TRBD1. CDR1 is SGHRS, CDR2 YFSETQ, per germline. The CDR3 covers 15 residues. V shed 0 bases, J shed 2 bases, and the junction held 2 bases outside the gene matches.

The chain has TRBV5-4 and TRBJ1-1, with TRBD1 matching 9 bases. With 3 bases clipped from V and 2 bases from J, the junction kept 5 bases outside the gene matches. Germline loops: CDR1 SGHNT, CDR2 YYREEE (reference sequence). The CDR3 totals 15 residues. CDR3 bases: TGTGCCAGCAGCTCGGGACAGGGAGTTAACACTGAAGCTTTCTTT. Translated, it gives CASSSGQGVNTEAFF. Full variable domain (missing parts from reference TRBV5-4 and TRBJ1-1): ETGVTQSPTHLIKTRGQQVTLRCSSQSGHNTVSWYQQALGQGPQFIFQYYREEENGRGNFPPRFSGLQFPNYSSELNVNALELDDSALYLCASSSGQGVNTEAFFGQGTRLTVV.

This clone showed up just once. The rearrangement joins TRBV28 to TRBJ1-4; 9 bases agree with TRBD1. The CDR3 has 14 residues. The germline gives CDR1 MDHEN, CDR2 SYDVKM. Losses at the gene ends were 5 bases for V and 8 bases for J; bases not matched to a gene: 6. The CDR3 DNA reads TGTGCCAGCAGTGAACGACAGGGGGTAGAAAAACTGTTTTTT. Its translation: CASSERQGVEKLFF.

This chain uses TRBV10-1 with TRBJ2-1, with D tentatively TRBD2 (5 bases). This CDR3 spans 17 amino acids. V lost 3 bases to trimming and J lost 0 bases, with 15 bases between them. The germline V gene has CDR1 WNHNN and CDR2 SYGVQD (reference sequence). The chain's CDR3 is CASSDPKPGSSYNEQFF. DNA for the CDR3: TGCGCCAGCAGTGACCCCAAACCGGGGAGCTCCTACAATGAGCAGTTCTTC.

The chain links TRBV7-9 to TRBJ2-7, with D possibly being TRBD2 (5 bases). V was trimmed by 5 bases and J by 3 bases, leaving 17 bases between them. The germline CDR1 and CDR2 sequences are SEHNR and FQNEAQ (reference sequence). This CDR3 is 15 amino acids long. The DNA of the CDR3 is TGTGCCAGCAGCCTCATGACTACCTCAGACTACGAGCAGTACTTC. Protein: CASSLMTTSDYEQYF.

This sequence joins TRBV4-2 and TRBJ2-7; the D is unclear. Germline CDR1 reads LGHNA; CDR2 reads YNFKEQ. The CDR3 has 15 residues. Trimming stripped 0 bases from V and 3 bases from J, with 12 bases between. CDR3 sequence reads: CASSQDRNPDYEQYF. The CDR3 DNA reads TGTGCCAGCAGCCAAGATCGAAATCCAGACTACGAGCAGTACTTC.

This chain uses TRBV6-5 with TRBJ2-7, with TRBD1 identical over 7 bases. Germline loops: CDR1 MNHEY, CDR2 SVGAGI. V was pared by 8 bases and J by 0 bases, with 7 bases of the junction left unmatched. The CDR3 extends over 14 amino acids. CDR3 residues: CASRGGPSSYEQYF. In DNA form, the CDR3 reads TGTGCCAGCCGAGGGGGCCCGAGCTCCTACGAGCAGTACTTC.

The chain combines TRBV11-3 with TRBJ2-2, with TRBD1 matching 8 bases. V gave up 5 bases and J gave up 5 bases; unmatched junction bases: 10. This CDR3 comprises 16 residues. Germline assignment: CDR1 SGHNT and CDR2 YENEEA. Here the CDR3 DNA reads TGTGCCAGCAGCCCACACGGACAGGGTGGGACCGGGGAGCTGTTTTTT. Translation gives CASSPHGQGGTGELFF.

This clone was detected only a few times. V and J are TRBV10-3 and TRBJ2-3; the D call may be TRBD1 or TRBD2 (5 bases each). Germline lookup yields CDR1 ENHRY and CDR2 SYGVKD. The CDR3 has 14 amino acids. Trimming took off 5 bases at V and 3 bases at J, with 12 bases between the two ends. Written as DNA, the CDR3 is TGTGCCATCAGTTCCTCTGGGGGTACAGATACGCAGTATTTT. This translates into CAISSSGGTDTQYF.

The chain joins TRBV5-1 to TRBJ2-3, with TRBD2 matching over 11 bases. With 1 base clipped from V and 2 bases from J, the junction kept 6 bases outside the gene matches. Germline V gene sequence: CDR1 SGHRS, CDR2 YFSETQ. The CDR3 is 17 amino acids. The CDR3: CASSLLLAGGPTDTQYF. The CDR3, as DNA: TGCGCCAGCAGCTTGTTGCTAGCGGGGGGCCCCACAGATACGCAGTATTTT.

The V and J genes are TRBV21-1 and TRBJ2-1; the table names TRBD2, a call not compared with the DNA. TRBV21-1 is annotated as a pseudogene. This CDR3 contains 17 residues. The CDR3 region is CASSPKRGGLACNEQFF. CDR3 bases: TGTGCCAGCTCCCCTAAGAGAGGCGGACTAGCCTGCAATGAGCAGTTCTTC.

The V call is TRBV13, the J call TRBJ2-7; D is perhaps TRBD2 (6 bases). CDR3 size: 16 residues. V lost 1 base and J lost 4, with 17 bases in between. The germline V gene encodes CDR1 PRHDT and CDR2 FYEKMQ (reference sequence). The chain's CDR3 is CASSLVGGVGRYEQYF. The CDR3 coding sequence is TGTGCCAGCAGCTTAGTCGGAGGGGTAGGACGGTACGAGCAGTACTTC.

The J gene is TRBJ2-5, the V gene TRBV9; no clear D. The CDR3 is made up of 15 amino acids. In germline, CDR1 is SGDLS, CDR2 YYNGEE. V was trimmed by 3 bases and J by 5 bases, leaving 17 bases between them. CDR3 residues: CASSASAGSLETQYF. The CDR3 DNA reads as TGTGCCAGCAGCGCCTCGGCAGGCTCCCTGGAGACCCAGTACTTC. Full variable domain (rest looked up from reference TRBV9 and TRBJ2-5): DSGVTQTPKHLITATGQRVTLRCSPRSGDLSVYWYQQSLDQGLQFLIQYYNGEERAKGNILERFSAQQFPDLHSELNLSSLELGDSALYFCASSASAGSLETQYFGPGTRLLVL.

The chain employs TRBV19 and TRBJ2-2; 8 bases align to TRBD2. CDR1 LNHDA and CDR2 SQIVND come from the germline V gene (reference sequence). The V segment lost 11 bases and the J segment 5 bases; nucleotides outside the gene matches: 19. The length of the CDR3 is 17 residues. The CDR3 here is CACGTHATSGWTGELFF. DNA of the CDR3: TGTGCCTGTGGGACACATGCAACTAGCGGCTGGACCGGGGAGCTGTTTTTT. Full variable domain (remainder filled in from reference TRBV19 and TRBJ2-2): DGGITQSPKYLFRKEGQNVTLSCEQNLNHDAMYWYRQDPGQGLRLIYYSQIVNDFQKGDIAEGYSVSREKKESFPLTVTSAQKNPTAFYLCACGTHATSGWTGELFFGEGSRLTVL.

The CDR3 nucleotides read TGCGCCAGCAGGGGGCGGGAGGCCGCTGGGGCCAACGTCCTGACTTTC. Translated, it gives CASRGREAAGANVLTF. This chain joins TRBV5-1 and TRBJ2-6, with 8 bases aligning to TRBD2. J was trimmed by 2 bases and V by 5 bases; bases with no gene match: 6. Looked up from germline, CDR1 is SGHRS and CDR2 is YFSETQ. The length of the CDR3 is 16 residues.

The V call is TRBV6-6, the J call TRBJ2-3; D is perhaps TRBD2 (6 bases). The CDR3 contains 16 residues. Trimming removed 4 bases at V and 1 base at J, with 15 bases between. CDR1 is MNHNY and CDR2 is SVGAGI in the germline V gene (reference sequence). This CDR3 is CASSSHLGGGTDTQYF. The CDR3, as DNA: TGTGCCAGCAGTTCCCATCTTGGCGGGGGCACAGATACGCAGTATTTT.

The chain recombines TRBV4-1 with TRBJ1-6; D gene uncertain. Germline values: CDR1 MGHRA, CDR2 YSYEKL. V was cut by 1 base and J by 8 bases, with 6 bases left in between. This CDR3 has 13 residues. The CDR3 loop reads CASSQVAYSPLHF. CDR3 in DNA: TGCGCCAGCAGCCAAGTGGCTTATTCACCCCTCCACTTT.

The chain carries TRBV5-1 and TRBJ2-3, with D uncertain. V lost 2 bases and J 0 bases, leaving 1 base between the germline ends. Germline loops: CDR1 SGHRS, CDR2 YFSETQ. The CDR3 length is 12 residues. The CDR3 spells CASSFSTDTQYF. The CDR3 bases are TGCGCCAGCAGCTTTAGCACAGATACGCAGTATTTT.